Below, one T cell receptor (beta chain) is given with its context. Looked up from germline, CDR1 is MGHRA and CDR2 is YSYEKL. The CDR3 extends over 15 amino acids. This specimen belongs to a study of human CD8 memory T cell subsets. UMI-labeled 5' RACE was used to make TCR beta libraries. TCRdb reprocessed the 5' RACE reads and reports one entry per CDR3 protein, with no DNA. Here the sample table reports some 10,000 distinct CDR3 sequences. V gene TRBV4-1 combines with J gene TRBJ1-5; TCRdb's D call of TRBD1 is untestable without DNA. Sequenced sample: CD8+ T cells from PBMCs. This sequence was found in a human donor in good health. The CDR3 spells CASSHATGRDQPQHF.